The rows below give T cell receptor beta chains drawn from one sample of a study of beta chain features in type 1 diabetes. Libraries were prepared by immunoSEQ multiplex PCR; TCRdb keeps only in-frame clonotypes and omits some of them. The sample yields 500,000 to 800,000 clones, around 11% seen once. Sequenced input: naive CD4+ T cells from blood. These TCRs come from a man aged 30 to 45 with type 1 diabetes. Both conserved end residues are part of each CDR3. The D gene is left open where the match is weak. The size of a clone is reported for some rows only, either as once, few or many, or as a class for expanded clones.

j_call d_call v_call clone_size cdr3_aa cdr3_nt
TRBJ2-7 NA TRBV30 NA CAWSVNLAYEQYF TGTGCCTGGAGTGTAAACCTAGCCTACGAGCAGTACTTC
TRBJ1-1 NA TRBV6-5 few CASSPKATGYREAFF TGTGCCAGCAGCCCAAAGGCGACAGGCTATAGAGAAGCTTTCTTT
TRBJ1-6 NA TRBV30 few CAWSLSGAFNSPLHF TGTGCCTGGAGTTTATCGGGAGCTTTTAATTCACCCCTCCACTTT
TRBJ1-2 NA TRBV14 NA CASSQPGLGGYGYTF TGTGCCAGCAGCCAGCCGGGACTGGGGGGCTATGGCTACACCTTC
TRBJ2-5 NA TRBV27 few CASSPTRETQYF TGTGCCAGCAGTCCCACTCGGGAGACCCAGTACTTC
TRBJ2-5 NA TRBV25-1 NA CASSEVRLSTIPSTQYF TGTGCCAGCAGTGAAGTCCGGCTATCTACCATTCCAAGTACCCAGTACTTC
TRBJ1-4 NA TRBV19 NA CASSMVLGEKLFF TGTGCCAGTAGTATGGTCCTCGGTGAAAAACTGTTTTTT
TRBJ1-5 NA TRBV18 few CASSPGAQGSNQPQHF TGTGCCAGCTCACCAGGAGCGCAGGGTAGCAATCAGCCCCAGCATTTT
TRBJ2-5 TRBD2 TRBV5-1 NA CASSSLAGGQETQYF TGCGCCAGCAGCTCCCTAGCGGGGGGGCAAGAGACCCAGTACTTC
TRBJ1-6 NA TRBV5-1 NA CASSVGGIGSPLHF TGCGCCAGCAGCGTCGGGGGTATAGGTTCACCCCTCCACTTT
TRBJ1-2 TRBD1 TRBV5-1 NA CASSLGQGNYGYTF TGCGCCAGCAGCTTAGGACAGGGTAACTATGGCTACACCTTC
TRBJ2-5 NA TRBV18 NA CASSIGTQETQYF TGTGCCAGCTCAATCGGCACTCAAGAGACCCAGTACTTC
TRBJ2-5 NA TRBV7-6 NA CASSLGAGTYQETQYF TGTGCCAGCAGCTTAGGGGCAGGGACGTACCAAGAGACCCAGTACTTC
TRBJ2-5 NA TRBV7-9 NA CAGSPSETQYF TGTGCCGGCAGCCCCTCCGAGACCCAGTACTTC
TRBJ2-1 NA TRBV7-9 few CASSRGGSSYNEQFF TGTGCCAGCAGCCGAGGGGGGAGCTCCTACAATGAGCAGTTCTTC
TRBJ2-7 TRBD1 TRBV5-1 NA CASSSRQGSTYEQYF TGCGCCAGCAGCTCTCGACAGGGATCCACCTACGAGCAGTACTTC
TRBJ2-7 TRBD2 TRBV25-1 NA CASSVAGTSYEQYF TGTGCCAGCAGTGTAGCCGGGACTAGCTACGAGCAGTACTTC
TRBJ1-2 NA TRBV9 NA CASSVAAGTNYGYTF TGTGCCAGCAGCGTAGCCGCGGGGACCAACTATGGCTACACCTTC
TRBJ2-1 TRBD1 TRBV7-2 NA CASSRTGGIGEQFF TGTGCCAGCAGCCGGACAGGGGGCATCGGTGAGCAGTTCTTC
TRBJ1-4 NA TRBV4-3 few CASSHPKREKLFF TGCGCCAGCAGCCACCCGAAGAGGGAAAAACTGTTTTTT
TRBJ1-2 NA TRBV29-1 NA CSVESPGAYGYTF TGCAGCGTTGAGTCCCCAGGGGCCTATGGCTACACCTTC
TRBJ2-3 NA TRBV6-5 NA CASSLSYFTDTQYF TGTGCCAGCAGTTTGTCGTACTTCACAGATACGCAGTATTTT
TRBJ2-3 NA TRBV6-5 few CASSRVGTDTQYF TGTGCCAGCAGTCGCGTCGGGACAGATACGCAGTATTTT
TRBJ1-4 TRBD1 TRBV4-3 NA CASSQLPGQPNEKLFF TGCGCCAGCAGCCAGTTACCGGGACAGCCAAATGAAAAACTGTTTTTT
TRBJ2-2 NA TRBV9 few CASSVGTQGYTGELFF TGTGCCAGCAGCGTAGGAACACAGGGTTACACCGGGGAGCTGTTTTTT
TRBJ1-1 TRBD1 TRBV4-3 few CASSQVNRGTGNTEAFF TGCGCCAGCAGCCAAGTTAACAGGGGAACCGGGAACACTGAAGCTTTCTTT
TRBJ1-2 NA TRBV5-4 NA CASSAGIGYTF TGTGCCAGCAGCGCAGGTATCGGCTACACCTTC
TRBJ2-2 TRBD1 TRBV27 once CASSFRKAGTANTGELFF TGTGCCAGCAGTTTCCGAAAAGCCGGGACAGCGAACACCGGGGAGCTGTTTTTT
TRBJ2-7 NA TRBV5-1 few CASSLAADTLGSYEQYF TGCGCCAGCAGCTTGGCCGCGGATACCCTTGGGTCCTACGAGCAGTACTTC
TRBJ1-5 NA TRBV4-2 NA CASSQDGGSNQPQHF TGTGCCAGCAGCCAAGATGGCGGGAGCAATCAGCCCCAGCATTTT
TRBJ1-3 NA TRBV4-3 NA CASSPKPPGGSEGNTIYF TGCGCCAGCAGCCCGAAACCCCCCGGGGGGTCCGAGGGAAACACCATATATTTT
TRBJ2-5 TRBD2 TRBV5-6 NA CASSYDSSGGLQETQYF TGTGCCAGCAGCTACGACTCTAGCGGGGGGCTACAAGAGACCCAGTACTTC
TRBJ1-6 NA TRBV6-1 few CASSEVEGGGSPLHF TGTGCCAGCAGTGAAGTGGAAGGAGGAGGTTCACCCCTCCACTTT
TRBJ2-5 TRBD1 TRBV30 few CACTGVILGETQYF TGTGCCTGTACAGGGGTAATCTTAGGGGAGACCCAGTACTTC
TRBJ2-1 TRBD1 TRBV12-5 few CASGLRGQGGNEQFF TGTGCTAGTGGTCTGCGGGGACAGGGAGGTAATGAGCAGTTCTTC
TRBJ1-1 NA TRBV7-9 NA CASTPPLGKNTEAFF TGTGCCAGCACCCCTCCTTTGGGAAAGAACACTGAAGCTTTCTTT
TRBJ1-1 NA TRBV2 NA CASSERWQDTEAFF TGTGCCAGCAGTGAACGGTGGCAGGACACTGAAGCTTTCTTT
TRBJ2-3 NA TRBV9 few CASTRERDTQYF TGTGCCAGCACCCGAGAGAGGGATACGCAGTATTTT
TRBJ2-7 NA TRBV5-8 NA CASSYVEQYF TGTGCCAGCAGCTATGTCGAGCAGTACTTC
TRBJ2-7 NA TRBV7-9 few CASSLAPRTYEQYF TGTGCCAGCAGCTTAGCCCCGAGGACCTACGAGCAGTACTTC
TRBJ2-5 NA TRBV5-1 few CASSPEGPRAETQYF TGCGCCAGCAGCCCCGAGGGACCACGGGCCGAGACCCAGTACTTC
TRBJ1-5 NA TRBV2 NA CASRGREGQPQHF TGTGCCAGCAGGGGCAGGGAAGGTCAGCCCCAGCATTTT
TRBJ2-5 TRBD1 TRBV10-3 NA CAIGQGARETQYF TGTGCCATTGGACAGGGGGCGCGGGAGACCCAGTACTTC
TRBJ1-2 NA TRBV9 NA CASSVGGSYGYTF TGTGCCAGCAGCGTGGGGGGTAGCTATGGCTACACCTTC
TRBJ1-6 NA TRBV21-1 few CASPRDNSPLHF TGTGCCAGCCCCAGGGACAATTCACCCCTCCACTTT